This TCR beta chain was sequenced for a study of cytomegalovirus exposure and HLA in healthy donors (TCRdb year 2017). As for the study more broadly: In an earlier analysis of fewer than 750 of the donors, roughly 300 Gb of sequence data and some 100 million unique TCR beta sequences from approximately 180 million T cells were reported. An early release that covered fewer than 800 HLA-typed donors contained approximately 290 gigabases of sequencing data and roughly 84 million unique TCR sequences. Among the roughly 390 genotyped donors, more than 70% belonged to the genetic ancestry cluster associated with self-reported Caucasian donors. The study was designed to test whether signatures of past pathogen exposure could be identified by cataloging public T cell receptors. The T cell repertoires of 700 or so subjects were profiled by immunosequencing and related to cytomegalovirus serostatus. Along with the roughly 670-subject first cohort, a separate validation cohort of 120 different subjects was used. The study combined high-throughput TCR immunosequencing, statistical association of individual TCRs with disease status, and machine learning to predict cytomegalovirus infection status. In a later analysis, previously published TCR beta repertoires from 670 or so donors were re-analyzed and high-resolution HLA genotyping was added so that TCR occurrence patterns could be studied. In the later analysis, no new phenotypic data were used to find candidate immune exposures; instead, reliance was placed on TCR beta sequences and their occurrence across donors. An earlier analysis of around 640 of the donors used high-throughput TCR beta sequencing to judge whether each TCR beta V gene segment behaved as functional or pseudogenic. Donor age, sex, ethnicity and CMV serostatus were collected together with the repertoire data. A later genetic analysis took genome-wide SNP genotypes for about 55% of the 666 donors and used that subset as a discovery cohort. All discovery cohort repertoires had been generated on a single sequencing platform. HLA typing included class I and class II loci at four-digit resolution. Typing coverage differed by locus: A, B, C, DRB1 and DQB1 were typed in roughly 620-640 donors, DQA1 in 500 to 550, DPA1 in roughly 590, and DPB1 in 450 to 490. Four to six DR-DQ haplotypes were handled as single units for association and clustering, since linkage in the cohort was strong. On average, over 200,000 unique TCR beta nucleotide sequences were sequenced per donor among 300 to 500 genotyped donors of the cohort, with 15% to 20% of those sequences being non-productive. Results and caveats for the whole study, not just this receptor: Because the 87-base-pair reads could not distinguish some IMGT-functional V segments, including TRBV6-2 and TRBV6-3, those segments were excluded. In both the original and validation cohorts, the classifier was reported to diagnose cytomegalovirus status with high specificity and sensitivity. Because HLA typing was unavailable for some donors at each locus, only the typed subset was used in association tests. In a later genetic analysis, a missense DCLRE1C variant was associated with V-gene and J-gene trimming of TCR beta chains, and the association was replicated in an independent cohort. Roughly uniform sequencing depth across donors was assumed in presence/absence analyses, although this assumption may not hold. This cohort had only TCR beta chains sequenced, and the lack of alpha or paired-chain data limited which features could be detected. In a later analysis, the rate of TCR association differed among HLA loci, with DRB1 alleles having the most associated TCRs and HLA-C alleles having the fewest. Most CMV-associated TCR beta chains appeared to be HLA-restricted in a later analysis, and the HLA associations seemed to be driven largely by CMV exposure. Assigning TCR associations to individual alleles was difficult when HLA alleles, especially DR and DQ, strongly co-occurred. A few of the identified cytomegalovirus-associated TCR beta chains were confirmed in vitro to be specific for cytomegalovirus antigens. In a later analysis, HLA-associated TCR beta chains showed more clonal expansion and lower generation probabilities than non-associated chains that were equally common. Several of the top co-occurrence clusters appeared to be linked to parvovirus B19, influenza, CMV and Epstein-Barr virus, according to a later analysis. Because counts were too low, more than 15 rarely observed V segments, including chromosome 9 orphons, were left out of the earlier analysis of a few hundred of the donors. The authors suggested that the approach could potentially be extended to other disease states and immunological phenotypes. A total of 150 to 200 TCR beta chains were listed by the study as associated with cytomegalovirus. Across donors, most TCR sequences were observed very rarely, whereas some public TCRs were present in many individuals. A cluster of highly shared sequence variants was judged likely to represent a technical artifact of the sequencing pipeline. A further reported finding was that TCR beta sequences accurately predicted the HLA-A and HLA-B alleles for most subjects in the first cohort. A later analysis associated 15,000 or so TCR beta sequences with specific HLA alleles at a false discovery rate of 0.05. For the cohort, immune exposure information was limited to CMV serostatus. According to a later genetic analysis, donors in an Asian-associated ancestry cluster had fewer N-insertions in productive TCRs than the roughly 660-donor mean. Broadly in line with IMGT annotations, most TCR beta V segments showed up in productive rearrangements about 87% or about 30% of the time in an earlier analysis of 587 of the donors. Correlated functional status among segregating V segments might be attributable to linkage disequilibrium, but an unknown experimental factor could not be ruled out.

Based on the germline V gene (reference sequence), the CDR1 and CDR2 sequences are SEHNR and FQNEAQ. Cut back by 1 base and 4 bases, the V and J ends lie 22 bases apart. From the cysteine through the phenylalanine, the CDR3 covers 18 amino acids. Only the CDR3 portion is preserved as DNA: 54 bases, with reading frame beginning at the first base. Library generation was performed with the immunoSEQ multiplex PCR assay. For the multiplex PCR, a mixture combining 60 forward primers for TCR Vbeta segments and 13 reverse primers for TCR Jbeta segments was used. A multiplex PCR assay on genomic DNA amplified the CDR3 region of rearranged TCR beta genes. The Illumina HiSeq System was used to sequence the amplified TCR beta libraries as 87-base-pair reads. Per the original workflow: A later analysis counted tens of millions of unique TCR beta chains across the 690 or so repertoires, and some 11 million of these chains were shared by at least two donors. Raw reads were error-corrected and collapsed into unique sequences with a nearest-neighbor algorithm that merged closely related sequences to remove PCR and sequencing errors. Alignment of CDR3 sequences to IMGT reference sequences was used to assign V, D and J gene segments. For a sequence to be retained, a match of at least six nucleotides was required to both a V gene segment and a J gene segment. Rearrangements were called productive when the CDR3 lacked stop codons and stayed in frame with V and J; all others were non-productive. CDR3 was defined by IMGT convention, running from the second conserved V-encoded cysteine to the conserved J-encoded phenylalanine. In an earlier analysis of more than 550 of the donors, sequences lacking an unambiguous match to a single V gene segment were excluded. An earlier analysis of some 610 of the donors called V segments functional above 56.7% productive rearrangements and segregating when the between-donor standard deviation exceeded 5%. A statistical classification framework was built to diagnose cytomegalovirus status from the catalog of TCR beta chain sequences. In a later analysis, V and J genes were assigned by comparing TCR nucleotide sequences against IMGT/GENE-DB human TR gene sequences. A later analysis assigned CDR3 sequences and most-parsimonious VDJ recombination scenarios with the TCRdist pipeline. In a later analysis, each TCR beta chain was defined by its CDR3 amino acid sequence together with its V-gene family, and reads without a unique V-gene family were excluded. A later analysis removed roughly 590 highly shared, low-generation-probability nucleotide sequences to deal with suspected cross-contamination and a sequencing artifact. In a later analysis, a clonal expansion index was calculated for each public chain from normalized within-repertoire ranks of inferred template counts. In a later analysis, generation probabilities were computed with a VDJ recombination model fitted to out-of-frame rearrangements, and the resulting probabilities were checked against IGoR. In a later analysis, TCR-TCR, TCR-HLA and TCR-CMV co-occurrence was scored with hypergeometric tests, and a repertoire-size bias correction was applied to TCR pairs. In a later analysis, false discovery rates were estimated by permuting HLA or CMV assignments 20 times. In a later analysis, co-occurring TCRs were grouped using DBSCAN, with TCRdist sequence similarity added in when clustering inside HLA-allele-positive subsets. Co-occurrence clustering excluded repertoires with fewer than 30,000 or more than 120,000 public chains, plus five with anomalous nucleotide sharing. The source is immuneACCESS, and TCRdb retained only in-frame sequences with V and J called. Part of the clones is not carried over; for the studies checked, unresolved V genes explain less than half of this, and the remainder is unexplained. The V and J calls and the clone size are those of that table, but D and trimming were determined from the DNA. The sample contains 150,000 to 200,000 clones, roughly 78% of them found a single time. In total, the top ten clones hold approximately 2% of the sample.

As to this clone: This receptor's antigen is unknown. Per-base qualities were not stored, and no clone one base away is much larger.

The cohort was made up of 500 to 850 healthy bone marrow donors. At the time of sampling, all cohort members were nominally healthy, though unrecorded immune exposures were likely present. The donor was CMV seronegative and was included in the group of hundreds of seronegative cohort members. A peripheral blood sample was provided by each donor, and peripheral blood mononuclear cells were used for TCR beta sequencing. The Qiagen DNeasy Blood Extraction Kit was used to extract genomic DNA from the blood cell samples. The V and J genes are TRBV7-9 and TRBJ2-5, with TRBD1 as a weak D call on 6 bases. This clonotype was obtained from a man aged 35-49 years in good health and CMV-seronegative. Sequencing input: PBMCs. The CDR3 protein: CASSLGPRQKLQGETQYF. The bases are TGTGCCAGCAGCTTAGGCCCTCGCCAGAAACTACAGGGAGAGACCCAGTACTTC.